This T cell receptor beta chain was recorded in a study of T cell repertoires in cytomegalovirus infection. This clonotype was seen a single time. What it binds is unknown. TCRdb re-called the reads with MiXCR, one entry per CDR3 protein. The sample holds around 300,000 distinct CDR3 sequences, 20% to 25% seen once. Trimming pared 4 bases from V and 0 bases from J, leaving 10 bases between. Germline V gene lookup returns CDR1 MNHEY and CDR2 SMNVEV (reference sequence). CDR3 size: 14 residues. Here the sequenced sample was cultured PBMCs, taken from culture after CMV antigen stimulation. This TCR was recovered from a human donor in good health (CMV status not recorded). Some clones in this sample may be carry-over from other donors' samples. The chain carries TRBV27 and TRBJ2-7; D unclear. CDR3 sequence (DNA): TGTGCCAGCAGTTCGGACCCGAACTCCTACGAGCAGTACTTC. Protein sequence: CASSSDPNSYEQYF.